This T cell receptor beta chain was found in a study of CD8 T cells in Susac syndrome. V gave up 0 bases and J gave up 4 bases, with 13 bases separating them. The germline gives CDR1 DFQATT, CDR2 SNEGSKA (reference sequence). The CDR3 runs 14 residues. RNA in amounts of roughly 0.5 to 1 ug was reverse transcribed with random hexamers. TCRdb re-called the immunoSEQ multiplex PCR reads with MiXCR, one entry per CDR3 protein. The data show almost 450,000 distinct CDR3 sequences, with 75% to 90% seen just once and 0.09% to 0.15% held by the top ten. The sample consisted of CD8+ T cells from PBMCs. The gene calls are TRBV20-1 and TRBJ2-7; no firm D call. The receptor comes from a human donor with multiple sclerosis. The CDR3 sequence: CSARDLEYGYEQYF. Written as DNA, the CDR3 is TGCAGTGCTAGAGATCTAGAATACGGTTACGAGCAGTACTTC.